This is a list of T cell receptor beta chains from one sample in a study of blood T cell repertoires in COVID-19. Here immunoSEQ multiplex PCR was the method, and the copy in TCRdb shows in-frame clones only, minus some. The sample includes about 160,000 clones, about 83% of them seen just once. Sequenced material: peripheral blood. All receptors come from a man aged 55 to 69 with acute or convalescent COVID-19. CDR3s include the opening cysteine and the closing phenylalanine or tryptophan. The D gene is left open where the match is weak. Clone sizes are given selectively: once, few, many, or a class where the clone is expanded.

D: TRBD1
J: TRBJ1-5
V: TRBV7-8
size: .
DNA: TGTGCCAGCAGCGAACAGGGGGCCTCTCAGCCCCAGCATTTT
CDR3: CASSEQGASQPQHF

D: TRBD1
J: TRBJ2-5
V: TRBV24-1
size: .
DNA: TGTGCCACCAGTGTTTGGACAGGGGGCCGAGAGACCCAGTACTTC
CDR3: CATSVWTGGRETQYF

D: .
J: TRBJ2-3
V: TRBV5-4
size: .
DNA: TGTGCCAGCAGCGGGGAGGGGGTATTCACAGATACGCAGTATTTT
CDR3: CASSGEGVFTDTQYF

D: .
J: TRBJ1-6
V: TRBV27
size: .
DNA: TGTGCCAGCAGTTTAAGGAGGGAAGGACGCCGTCCCCTCCACTTT
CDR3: CASSLRREGRRPLHF

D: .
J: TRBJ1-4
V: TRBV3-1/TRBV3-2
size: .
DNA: TGTGCCAGCAGCCAAGAGAGGACACTTAATGAAAAACTGTTTTTT
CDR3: CASSQERTLNEKLFF

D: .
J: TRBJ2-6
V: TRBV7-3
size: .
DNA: TGTGCCAGCAGCTTAATGGCTGCTGGGGCCAACGTCCTGACTTTC
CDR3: CASSLMAAGANVLTF

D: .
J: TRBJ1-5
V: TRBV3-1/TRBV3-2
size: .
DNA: TGTGCCAGCAGCGACTCCGGACTGAACTATCAGCCCCAGCATTTT
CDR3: CASSDSGLNYQPQHF

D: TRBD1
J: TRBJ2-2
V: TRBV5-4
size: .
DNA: TGTGCCAGCAGCCCGACAGGGGTTGTCGGCACCGGGGAGCTGTTTTTT
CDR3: CASSPTGVVGTGELFF

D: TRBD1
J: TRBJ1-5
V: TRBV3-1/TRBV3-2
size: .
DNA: TGTGCCAGCAGCCACGGGACAGGGAGCAATCAGCCCCAGCATTTT
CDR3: CASSHGTGSNQPQHF

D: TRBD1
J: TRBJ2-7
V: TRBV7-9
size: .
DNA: TGTGCCAGCAGCCAGGGGGACAGGGGGGACGAGCAGTACTTC
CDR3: CASSQGDRGDEQYF

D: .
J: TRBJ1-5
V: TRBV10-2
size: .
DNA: TGCGCCAGCAGGCCTAGGATGAGCAATCAGCCCCAGCATTTT
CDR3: CASRPRMSNQPQHF

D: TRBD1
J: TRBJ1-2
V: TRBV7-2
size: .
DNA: TGTGCCAGCAGCTCTCCGGGACAGCCAAACTATGGCTACACCTTC
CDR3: CASSSPGQPNYGYTF

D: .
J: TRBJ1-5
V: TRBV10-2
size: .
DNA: TGCGCCAGCAGTGCAGGGTTGTTTCAGCCCCAGCATTTT
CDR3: CASSAGLFQPQHF

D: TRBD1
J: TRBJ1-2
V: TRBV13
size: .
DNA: TGTGCCAGCAGCTTGGCCAGGGGGCGGGGCTATGGCTACACCTTC
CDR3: CASSLARGRGYGYTF

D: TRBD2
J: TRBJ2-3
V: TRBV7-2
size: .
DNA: TGTGCCAGCAGCTTAGATTCCTTCGGGGGGGCCGAGTATTTT
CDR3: CASSLDSFGGAEYF

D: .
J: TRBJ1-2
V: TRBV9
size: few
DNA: TGTGCCAGCAGCCCCCGTTTCTACGGTGACTATGGCTACACCTTC
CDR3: CASSPRFYGDYGYTF

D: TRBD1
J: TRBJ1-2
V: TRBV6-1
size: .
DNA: TGTGCCAGCAGTGAATTGCCCGGGACAGGCTTTCACTATGGCTACACCTTC
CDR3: CASSELPGTGFHYGYTF

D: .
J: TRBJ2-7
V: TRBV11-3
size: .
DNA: TGTGCCAGCAGCCGAGACAGGGAGGCCGAGCAGTACTTC
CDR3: CASSRDREAEQYF

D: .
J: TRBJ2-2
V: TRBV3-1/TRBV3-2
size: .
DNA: TGTGCCAGCAGCCTCTTAGCCGGGGAGCTGTTTTTT
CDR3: CASSLLAGELFF

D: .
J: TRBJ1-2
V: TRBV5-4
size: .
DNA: TGTGCCAGCAGTATCACAAGGCCGGGGGTTAGCTATGGCTACACCTTC
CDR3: CASSITRPGVSYGYTF